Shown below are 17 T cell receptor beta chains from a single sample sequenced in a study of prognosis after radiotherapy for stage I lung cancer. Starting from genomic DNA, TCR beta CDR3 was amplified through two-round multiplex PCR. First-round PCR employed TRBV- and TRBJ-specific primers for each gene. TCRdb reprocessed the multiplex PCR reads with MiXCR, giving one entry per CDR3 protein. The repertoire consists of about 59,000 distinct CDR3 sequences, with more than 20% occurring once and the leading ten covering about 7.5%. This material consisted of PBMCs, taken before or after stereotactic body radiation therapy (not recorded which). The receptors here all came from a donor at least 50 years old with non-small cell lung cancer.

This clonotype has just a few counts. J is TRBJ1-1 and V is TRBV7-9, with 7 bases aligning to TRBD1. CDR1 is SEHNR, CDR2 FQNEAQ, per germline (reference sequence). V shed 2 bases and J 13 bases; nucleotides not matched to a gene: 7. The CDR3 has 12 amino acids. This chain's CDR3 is CASSLSGTDDFF. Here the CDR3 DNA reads TGTGCCAGCAGCTTATCGGGGACAGATGATTTCTTT.

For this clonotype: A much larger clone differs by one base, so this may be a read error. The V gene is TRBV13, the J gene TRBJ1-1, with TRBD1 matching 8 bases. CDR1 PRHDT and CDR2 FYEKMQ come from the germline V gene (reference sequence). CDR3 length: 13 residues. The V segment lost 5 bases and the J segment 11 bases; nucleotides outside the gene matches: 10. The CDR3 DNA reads TGTGCCAGCAGCGGGAGGACAGGGTATTTTGCTTTCTTT. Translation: CASSGRTGYFAFF.

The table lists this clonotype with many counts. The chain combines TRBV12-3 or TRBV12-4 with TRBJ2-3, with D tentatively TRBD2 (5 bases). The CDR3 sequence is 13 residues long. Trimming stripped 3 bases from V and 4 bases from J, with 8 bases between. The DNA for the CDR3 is TGTGCCAGCAGTTTTGAGGGTGCAGATACGCAGTATTTT. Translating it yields CASSFEGADTQYF.

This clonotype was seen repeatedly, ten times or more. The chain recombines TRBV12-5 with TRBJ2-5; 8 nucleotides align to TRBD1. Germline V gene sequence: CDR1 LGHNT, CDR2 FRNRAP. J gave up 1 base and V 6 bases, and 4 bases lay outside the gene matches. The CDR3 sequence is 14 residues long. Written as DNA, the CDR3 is TGTGCTAGTGGGCTGGGACAGGCCCAAGAGACCCAGTACTTC. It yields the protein CASGLGQAQETQYF.

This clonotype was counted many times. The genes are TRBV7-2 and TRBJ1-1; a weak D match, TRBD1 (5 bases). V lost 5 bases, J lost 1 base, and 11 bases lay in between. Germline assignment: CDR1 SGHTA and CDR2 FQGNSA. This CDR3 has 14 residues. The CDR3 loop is CASSKTGGNTEAFF. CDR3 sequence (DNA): TGTGCCAGCAGCAAAACAGGTGGGAACACTGAAGCTTTCTTT.

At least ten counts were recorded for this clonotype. The CDR3 DNA follows: TGTGCCAGCAGCTTAGCAGCGAGGGGGGTGAATTCACCCCTCCACTTT. This codes for CASSLAARGVNSPLHF. J is TRBJ1-6 and V is TRBV7-6, with TRBD1 as a possible D gene (6 bases). V lost 0 bases, J lost 7 bases, and 13 bases lay in between. CDR3 length: 16 residues. CDR1 SGHVS and CDR2 FNYEAQ come from the germline V gene.

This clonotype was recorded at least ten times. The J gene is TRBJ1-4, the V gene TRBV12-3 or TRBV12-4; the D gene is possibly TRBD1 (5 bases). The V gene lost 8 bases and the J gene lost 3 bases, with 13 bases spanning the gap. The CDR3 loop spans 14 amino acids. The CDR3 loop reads CASGMGLANEKLFF. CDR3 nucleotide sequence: TGTGCCAGCGGAATGGGGCTGGCTAATGAAAAACTGTTTTTT.

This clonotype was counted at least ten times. CDR3: CASRGAGYEQFF. In DNA, the CDR3 is TGTGCCAGCAGGGGAGCCGGGTATGAGCAGTTCTTC. The chain links TRBV6-2 or TRBV6-3 to TRBJ2-1; D possibly corresponds to TRBD2 (5 bases). The V end lost 6 bases, the J end lost 8 bases, and 11 bases lay between the germline ends. Germline V gene lookup returns CDR1 MNHEY and CDR2 SVGEGT. The CDR3 length is 12 residues.

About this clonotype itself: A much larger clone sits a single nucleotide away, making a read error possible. Written as DNA, the CDR3 is TGTGCCAGCGCTAGCGGGGAGGCTATAGCTGAGCAGTTCTTC. Protein: CASASGEAIAEQFF. The chain is built from TRBV7-8 and TRBJ2-1, with TRBD2 identical over 9 bases. The germline CDR1 and CDR2 sequences are SGHVS and FQNEAQ. J was trimmed by 9 bases and V by 8 bases; bases with no gene match: 11. The CDR3 consists of 14 residues.

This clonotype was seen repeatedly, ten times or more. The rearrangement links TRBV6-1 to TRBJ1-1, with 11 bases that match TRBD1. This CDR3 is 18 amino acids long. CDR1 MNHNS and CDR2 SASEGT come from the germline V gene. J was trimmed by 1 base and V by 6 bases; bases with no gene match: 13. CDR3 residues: CASSPGTGGPSRNTEAFF. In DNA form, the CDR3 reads TGTGCCAGCAGCCCAGGGACAGGGGGTCCCAGTCGGAACACTGAAGCTTTCTTT.

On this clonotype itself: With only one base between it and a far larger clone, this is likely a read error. This CDR3 reads CASELYHGELFF. As DNA, the CDR3 is TGTGCCAGCGAGCTTTATCACGGGGAGCTGTTTTTT. The V call is TRBV6-4, the J call TRBJ2-2; D is unclear. CDR1 is MRHNA, CDR2 SNTAGT, per germline. Between the trimmed V and J ends, which lost 8 bases and 7 bases, there was a span of 11 bases. The CDR3 spans 12 residues.

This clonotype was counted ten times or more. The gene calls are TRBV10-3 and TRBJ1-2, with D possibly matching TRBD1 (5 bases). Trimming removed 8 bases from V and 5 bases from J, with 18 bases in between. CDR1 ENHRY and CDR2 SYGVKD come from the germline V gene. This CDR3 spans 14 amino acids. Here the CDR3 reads CAIDSGTLAYGYTF. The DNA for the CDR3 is TGTGCCATCGATTCAGGGACTCTAGCTTATGGCTACACCTTC.

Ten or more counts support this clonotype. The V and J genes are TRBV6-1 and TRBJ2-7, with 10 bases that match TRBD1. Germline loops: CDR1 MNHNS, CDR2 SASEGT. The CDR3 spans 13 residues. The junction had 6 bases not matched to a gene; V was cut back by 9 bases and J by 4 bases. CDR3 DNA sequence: TGTGCCAGTTTCCCGGGACAGGGGTACGAGCAGTACTTC. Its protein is CASFPGQGYEQYF.

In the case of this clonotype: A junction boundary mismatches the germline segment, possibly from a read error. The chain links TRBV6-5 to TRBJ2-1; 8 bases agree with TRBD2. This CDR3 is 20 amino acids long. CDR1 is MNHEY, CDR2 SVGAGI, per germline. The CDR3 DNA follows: TGTGCCAGCAGTTACACATTGAGCGGGGGACTCTTTAGATCCTACAATGGGCAGTTCTTC. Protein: CASSYTLSGGLFRSYNGQFF.

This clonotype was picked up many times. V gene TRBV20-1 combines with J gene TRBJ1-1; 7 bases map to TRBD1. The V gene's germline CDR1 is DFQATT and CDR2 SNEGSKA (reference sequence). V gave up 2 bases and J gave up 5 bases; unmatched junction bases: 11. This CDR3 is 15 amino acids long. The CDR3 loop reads CSARRGGAGLTEAFF. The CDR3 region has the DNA TGCAGTGCTAGACGAGGGGGCGCAGGGCTGACTGAAGCTTTCTTT.

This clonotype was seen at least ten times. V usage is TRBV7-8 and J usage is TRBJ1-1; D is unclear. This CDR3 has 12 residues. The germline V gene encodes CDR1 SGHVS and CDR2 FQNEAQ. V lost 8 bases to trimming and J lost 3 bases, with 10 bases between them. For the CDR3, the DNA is TGTGCCAGCGGGCATACAGACACTGAAGCTTTCTTT. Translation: CASGHTDTEAFF.

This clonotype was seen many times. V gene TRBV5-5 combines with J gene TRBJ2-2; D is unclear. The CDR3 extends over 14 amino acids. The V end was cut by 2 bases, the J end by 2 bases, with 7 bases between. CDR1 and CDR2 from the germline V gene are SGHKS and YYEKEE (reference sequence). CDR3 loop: CASSFFSNTGELFF. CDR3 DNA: TGTGCCAGCAGCTTTTTCTCCAACACCGGGGAGCTGTTTTTT.